The rows below give T cell receptor beta chains drawn from one sample of a study of control samples from healthy donors and cancer patients. Using immunoSEQ multiplex PCR, the repertoire was profiled, and TCRdb retains in-frame clones only, with some absent. The top ten hold roughly 15% of the sample, which has 260,000 or so clones, around 80% seen once. The source material was PBMCs. These receptors all stem from a woman aged 55-70 years with lung cancer. The CDR3 runs from the conserved cysteine through the conserved F or W. A D gene is named only where the DNA matches it firmly. Clone size is given for some rows only: seen once, a few or many times, or a class if the clone is expanded.

TRBV15,.,TRBJ1-2,.,TGTGCCACCAGCAGAGATCTAGTAAGGGGTGGCTACACCTTC,CATSRDLVRGGYTF
TRBV6-6,.,TRBJ1-1,few,TGTGCCAGCAGCCCAGGGAGGGGCACTGAAGCTTTCTTT,CASSPGRGTEAFF
TRBV7-3,.,TRBJ1-4,.,TGTGCCAGCAGCTTAGGGCCCCCTAAAGAACGGGAAAAACTGTTTTTT,CASSLGPPKEREKLFF
TRBV5-1,.,TRBJ2-7,.,TGCGCCAGCAGCATACTCAGGGAAGGGTACGAGCAGTACTTC,CASSILREGYEQYF
TRBV7-8,.,TRBJ1-2,.,TGTGCCAGCAGCTTATTGGGGGGCCTGAACTATGGCTACACCTTC,CASSLLGGLNYGYTF
TRBV5-1,.,TRBJ2-5,.,TGCGCCAGCAGCCTTTTAGTTGGCGCAGAAGAGACCCAGTACTTC,CASSLLVGAEETQYF
TRBV28,.,TRBJ2-7,.,TGTGCCAGCAGCAAACCTGGGTACGAGCAGTACTTC,CASSKPGYEQYF
TRBV6-5,.,TRBJ1-1,once,TGTGCCAGCAGTTACTCTGGGGATGGGCGCACTGAAGCTTTCTTT,CASSYSGDGRTEAFF
TRBV3-1/TRBV3-2,.,TRBJ2-5,.,TGTGCCAGCAGCCCTAGGGCCCTCCAAGAGACCCAGTACTTC,CASSPRALQETQYF
TRBV28,.,TRBJ2-2,.,TGTGCCAGCAGCCTCATCAGGGGAGGCACCGGGGAGCTGTTTTTT,CASSLIRGGTGELFF
TRBV5-1,.,TRBJ1-1,.,TGCGCCAGCAGCTCAACGTACACTGAAGCTTTCTTT,CASSSTYTEAFF
TRBV5-5,TRBD1,TRBJ1-2,.,TGTGCCAGCAGCCGTAGGACAGGGGATGGCTACACCTTC,CASSRRTGDGYTF
TRBV4-1,.,TRBJ1-2,.,TGCGCCAGCAGCCAAGATCTTTCGACGGGGGCCCCCTATGGCTACACCTTC,CASSQDLSTGAPYGYTF
TRBV18,TRBD1,TRBJ1-1,.,TGTGCCAGCTCACCATGGGACAGGGCTGAAGCTTTCTTT,CASSPWDRAEAFF
TRBV27,TRBD2,TRBJ2-3,once,TGTGCCAGCAGTTTCAAGTCGGCACTAGCGGGGAGCGTATGGGTTACAGATACGCAGTATTTT,CASSFKSALAGSVWVTDTQYF
TRBV4-1,TRBD1,TRBJ2-4,.,TGCGCCAGCAGCCAAGACGGACAGGGGAGGAACATTCAGTACTTC,CASSQDGQGRNIQYF
TRBV12-3/TRBV12-4,.,TRBJ1-1,.,TGTGCCAGCAGTTTATCCTGGGGGACTGAAGCTTTCTTT,CASSLSWGTEAFF
TRBV14,.,TRBJ1-1,once,TGTGCCAGCAGCCACTGGACCGAAGCTGAAGCTTTCTTT,CASSHWTEAEAFF
TRBV28,.,TRBJ1-3,.,TGTGCCAGCACCGACCACACGGAGAGCTCTGGAAACACCATATATTTT,CASTDHTESSGNTIYF
TRBV29-1,.,TRBJ1-1,.,TGCAGCGTTGTGCCTCAATCCACTGAAGCTTTCTTT,CSVVPQSTEAFF
TRBV5-1,TRBD1,TRBJ2-3,.,TGCGCCAGCAGCTTGAGGGACAGGGTACCAGATACGCAGTATTTT,CASSLRDRVPDTQYF
TRBV10-1,.,TRBJ2-5,.,TGCGCCAGCAGTGAGCGGGGGACACAAGAGACCCAGTACTTC,CASSERGTQETQYF
TRBV5-1,TRBD2,TRBJ2-2,.,TGCGCCAGCAGCGCGCGGACTAGCGGGTTTACCGGGGAGCTGTTTTTT,CASSARTSGFTGELFF
TRBV5-1,TRBD2,TRBJ2-1,once,TGCGCCAGCAGCTTTTGGGCGGGGGGGAACAATGAGCAGTTCTTC,CASSFWAGGNNEQFF
TRBV3-1/TRBV3-2,TRBD1,TRBJ2-7,.,TGTGCCAGCAGCCACCTCCGGGGCAGGGGGCACGAGCAGTACTTC,CASSHLRGRGHEQYF
TRBV6-2/TRBV6-3,.,TRBJ2-7,once,TGTGCCAGCAGTCGGACAGGAGGGGCCTACGAGCAGTACTTC,CASSRTGGAYEQYF
TRBV9,.,TRBJ1-2,once,TGTGCCAGCAGCCCCGTCGGCAGGCAGGGCTATGGCTACACCTTC,CASSPVGRQGYGYTF